The clone carrying this T cell receptor beta chain has only a few counts. The antigen is unknown. Universal primer sites and UMIs were introduced during 5'RACE template-switching synthesis of TCR cDNA. TCRdb independently ran MiXCR on the 5' RACE reads; one entry per CDR3 protein. The top ten clones hold roughly an eighth of a sample with roughly 500,000 distinct CDR3 sequences, around 21% of them seen once. These data are taken from a study of T cells after yellow fever vaccination. The study, taken as a whole, reports: Contaminants from the bulk population, in the form of abundant clonotypes, could be found in FACS-sorted repertoires. Post-booster repertoires again held most primary-vaccination clones (approximately 96% CD4, 88% CD8).

CDR1 is SQVTM, CDR2 ANQGSEA, per germline. The CDR3 runs to 12 residues. Trimming left V 3 bases short and J 3 bases short, with 3 bases between. The sequenced sample was PBMCs, obtained 15 days after the yellow fever booster vaccination. The clonotype was recovered from a young man who received the YFV17D yellow fever vaccine. This chain uses TRBV29-1 with TRBJ2-6, with D hard to call. The CDR3 coding sequence is TGCAGCGTTGACTTTGGGGCCAACGTCCTGACTTTC. It is translated as CSVDFGANVLTF.